The sequence of this T cell receptor (beta chain) was determined in a study of regulatory T cells in long-lasting Graves disease. This clonotype has only a few counts. What it binds is unknown. Construction of TCR beta libraries relied on iRepertoire HTBI primers and on Arm-PCR targeting CDR3 regions. TCRdb reprocessed the multiplex PCR reads with MiXCR, giving one entry per CDR3 protein. The sample lists about 660,000 distinct CDR3 sequences; 25% to 35% were seen once. Documented time point: persistent/refractory GD, antithyroid drugs over 5 years with positive TRAb. Extracted RNA from PBMCs served as the source of the TCR library. Whole-study findings and limits: Persistent disease preferred TRBV28, TRBJ1-2 and TRBJ2-5. Persistent patients shared more public clonotypes (about 2,700) than newly diagnosed patients (about 940).

CDR1 is SGHAT, CDR2 FQNNGV, per germline. This CDR3 contains 16 residues. Trimming removed 0 bases from V and 3 bases from J, with 14 bases in between. The chain has TRBV11-2 and TRBJ2-5; D is unresolved. This clonotype was obtained from a female donor with Graves disease. This specimen consisted of peripheral blood mononuclear cells (PBMCs), obtained when the disease was refractory, from a patient treated with antithyroid drugs. CDR3 loop: CASSLELAVDKETQYF. For the CDR3, the DNA is TGTGCCAGCAGCTTAGAGTTGGCAGTGGATAAAGAGACCCAGTACTTC.